This T cell receptor beta chain was documented in a study of cytomegalovirus exposure and HLA in healthy donors. A multiplex PCR was run with 60 Vbeta primers and 13 Jbeta primers. Assay: immunoSEQ multiplex PCR; the TCRdb copy retains only in-frame clones and omits some. The sample consists of roughly 100,000 clones, around four fifths of them appearing once. V lost 5 bases to trimming and J lost 2 bases, with 12 bases between them. The length of the CDR3 is 14 residues. Germline CDR1 is MNHEY and CDR2 is SVGAGI. Specimen: PBMCs. This TCR was sampled from a man in his forties in good health and CMV-seronegative. This chain uses TRBV6-5 with TRBJ2-5; D might be TRBD1 (5 bases). This CDR3 is CASSVSGLQETQYF. The DNA of the CDR3 is TGTGCCAGCAGTGTGTCAGGGTTACAAGAGACCCAGTACTTC.